These T cell receptor beta chains were read from a single sample in a study of T cell changes during pregnancy in multiple sclerosis. Some clones are missing from TCRdb's copy, which holds only in-frame ones; the method was immunoSEQ multiplex PCR. The table has about 45,000 clones, more than 80% seen once; the top ten hold roughly 0.72%. The specimen comprised CD4+ T cells from peripheral blood mononuclear cells, sampled before pregnancy. These TCRs come from a female donor with multiple sclerosis, enrolled in a pregnancy study. The CDR3 runs from the conserved cysteine through the conserved F or W. D genes are given only for firm matches. Part of the rows lack a size; the others show once, few, many or a class for expanded clones.

J: TRBJ2-3; D: TRBD1; V: TRBV6-1; size: .; CDR3: CASSDGQGGADTQYF; DNA: TGTGCCAGCAGTGATGGACAGGGAGGCGCAGATACGCAGTATTTT
J: TRBJ1-1; D: .; V: TRBV12-5; size: .; CDR3: CASGFRGWDTEAFF; DNA: TGTGCTAGTGGTTTTAGGGGGTGGGACACTGAAGCTTTCTTT
J: TRBJ1-1; D: .; V: TRBV5-1; size: .; CDR3: CASSPELKYTEAFF; DNA: TGCGCCAGCAGCCCGGAACTAAAATACACTGAAGCTTTCTTT
J: TRBJ2-2; D: TRBD1; V: TRBV7-3; size: .; CDR3: CASSLSGGPSTGELFF; DNA: TGTGCCAGCAGCTTATCAGGGGGTCCGAGCACCGGGGAGCTGTTTTTT
J: TRBJ2-6; D: .; V: TRBV5-1; size: .; CDR3: CASSRDLGSGANVLTF; DNA: TGCGCCAGCAGCCGGGACTTAGGCTCTGGGGCCAACGTCCTGACTTTC
J: TRBJ2-7; D: TRBD2; V: TRBV5-4; size: few; CDR3: CASSLAGPSSYEQYF; DNA: TGTGCCAGCAGCCTAGCGGGGCCATCCTCCTACGAGCAGTACTTC
J: TRBJ2-7; D: TRBD1; V: TRBV2; size: .; CDR3: CAIQGAGEQYF; DNA: TGTGCCATCCAGGGGGCGGGGGAGCAGTACTTC
J: TRBJ1-3; D: .; V: TRBV11-2; size: .; CDR3: CASSRTVEGTIYF; DNA: TGTGCCAGCAGCCGCACAGTTGAAGGCACCATATATTTT
J: TRBJ1-1; D: .; V: TRBV18; size: .; CDR3: CASSPGEPVGAFF; DNA: TGTGCCAGCTCACCAGGGGAGCCGGTCGGGGCTTTCTTT
J: TRBJ2-6; D: .; V: TRBV18; size: .; CDR3: CASSPPQGSSGANVLTF; DNA: TGTGCCAGCTCACCACCCCAGGGCAGTTCTGGGGCCAACGTCCTGACTTTC
J: TRBJ1-1; D: .; V: TRBV7-9; size: few; CDR3: CASSGPVEAFF; DNA: TGTGCCAGCAGCGGCCCTGTCGAAGCTTTCTTT
J: TRBJ1-5; D: TRBD1; V: TRBV19; size: .; CDR3: CASSTTGSRGNQPQHF; DNA: TGTGCCAGTAGTACGACAGGGAGTCGGGGCAATCAGCCCCAGCATTTT
J: TRBJ2-7; D: .; V: TRBV7-3; size: .; CDR3: CASSVDSPSYEQYF; DNA: TGTGCCAGCAGCGTGGACAGCCCTTCCTACGAGCAGTACTTC
J: TRBJ2-1; D: TRBD2; V: TRBV7-2; size: .; CDR3: CASSLVAGGPYNEQFF; DNA: TGTGCCAGCAGCTTAGTTGCGGGGGGGCCCTACAATGAGCAGTTCTTC
J: TRBJ2-7; D: .; V: TRBV23-1; size: .; CDR3: CASSQGVGEQYF; DNA: TGCGCCAGCAGTCAAGGAGTGGGCGAGCAGTACTTC
J: TRBJ2-7; D: TRBD1; V: TRBV28; size: .; CDR3: CASSGQGASTYEQYF; DNA: TGTGCCAGCAGCGGACAGGGGGCAAGCACCTACGAGCAGTACTTC
J: TRBJ2-2; D: TRBD2; V: TRBV7-9; size: .; CDR3: CASSIPGLDTGELFF; DNA: TGTGCCAGCAGCATTCCGGGACTAGACACCGGGGAGCTGTTTTTT
J: TRBJ1-2; D: TRBD1; V: TRBV30; size: .; CDR3: CAWSPPGQHYGYTF; DNA: TGTGCCTGGAGCCCACCGGGACAGCATTATGGCTACACCTTC
J: TRBJ1-1; D: .; V: TRBV2; size: .; CDR3: CASSPGGDTEAFF; DNA: TGTGCCAGCAGTCCTGGGGGGGACACTGAAGCTTTCTTT
J: TRBJ2-3; D: TRBD2; V: TRBV18; size: .; CDR3: CASSPPGLAGADTQYF; DNA: TGTGCCAGCTCACCACCTGGACTAGCGGGAGCAGATACGCAGTATTTT
J: TRBJ1-2; D: TRBD1; V: TRBV28; size: .; CDR3: CASSFGQGGFRYGYTF; DNA: TGTGCCAGCAGTTTCGGACAGGGGGGGTTTCGATATGGCTACACCTTC
J: TRBJ2-3; D: TRBD1; V: TRBV6-6; size: .; CDR3: CASSYHGQGIDTQYF; DNA: TGTGCCAGCAGTTACCACGGACAGGGGATAGATACGCAGTATTTT
J: TRBJ1-2; D: .; V: TRBV6-6; size: few; CDR3: CASSYGQDGYTF; DNA: TGTGCCAGCAGTTATGGCCAAGATGGCTACACCTTC
J: TRBJ1-1; D: .; V: TRBV19; size: .; CDR3: CASRQKNTEAFF; DNA: TGTGCCAGCCGACAGAAGAACACTGAAGCTTTCTTT
J: TRBJ2-7; D: TRBD2; V: TRBV5-1; size: few; CDR3: CASSPTGTSGDEQYF; DNA: TGCGCCAGCAGCCCAACCGGGACTAGCGGGGACGAGCAGTACTTC
J: TRBJ2-7; D: TRBD1; V: TRBV5-1; size: .; CDR3: CASSFIRGTGVDRSYEQYF; DNA: TGCGCCAGCAGCTTCATTAGGGGGACAGGGGTGGATCGGTCCTACGAGCAGTACTTC
J: TRBJ2-6; D: .; V: TRBV19; size: .; CDR3: CASSSRQEGTGANVLTF; DNA: TGTGCCAGTAGTAGCCGACAGGAAGGTACTGGGGCCAACGTCCTGACTTTC
J: TRBJ1-1; D: .; V: TRBV28; size: once; CDR3: CASRSGRIRIEAFF; DNA: TGTGCCAGCCGCTCAGGGAGGATACGCATTGAAGCTTTCTTT
J: TRBJ2-7; D: .; V: TRBV28; size: .; CDR3: CASNVRALGEQYF; DNA: TGTGCCAGCAACGTCAGGGCCTTAGGCGAGCAGTACTTC
J: TRBJ1-4; D: .; V: TRBV29-1; size: once; CDR3: CSVLTANEKLFF; DNA: TGCAGCGTTCTGACAGCTAATGAAAAACTGTTTTTT
J: TRBJ2-7; D: TRBD2; V: TRBV4-2; size: .; CDR3: CASSQALWEGSYEQYF; DNA: TGTGCCAGCAGCCAAGCGCTGTGGGAGGGCTCCTACGAGCAGTACTTC
J: TRBJ1-2; D: TRBD1; V: TRBV4-2; size: .; CDR3: CASSQGPTGGNGYTF; DNA: TGTGCCAGCAGCCAGGGCCCGACAGGGGGTAATGGCTACACCTTC
J: TRBJ2-5; D: TRBD1; V: TRBV10-3; size: once; CDR3: CAISFSTGNQETQYF; DNA: TGTGCCATCAGCTTCTCGACAGGGAACCAAGAGACCCAGTACTTC
J: TRBJ2-1; D: TRBD1; V: TRBV7-2; size: .; CDR3: CASRLSRDRPYNEQFF; DNA: TGTGCCAGCAGGCTTAGTCGGGACAGACCCTACAATGAGCAGTTCTTC
J: TRBJ1-2; D: .; V: TRBV6-1; size: .; CDR3: CASTGYGYTF; DNA: TGTGCCAGCACAGGTTATGGCTACACCTTC
J: TRBJ1-1; D: TRBD1; V: TRBV7-3; size: .; CDR3: CASSLNLDRIALTEAFF; DNA: TGTGCCAGCAGCTTGAATTTGGACAGGATCGCGTTGACTGAAGCTTTCTTT
J: TRBJ1-1; D: TRBD1; V: TRBV5-4; size: .; CDR3: CASSFGQGNTEAFF; DNA: TGTGCCAGCAGCTTCGGACAGGGGAACACTGAAGCTTTCTTT
J: TRBJ1-1; D: TRBD1; V: TRBV5-1; size: .; CDR3: CASSGRDSLNTEAFF; DNA: TGCGCCAGCAGCGGAAGGGACAGCTTGAACACTGAAGCTTTCTTT
J: TRBJ2-7; D: .; V: TRBV18; size: .; CDR3: CASSPGQPPSYEQYF; DNA: TGTGCCAGCTCACCCGGACAGCCGCCCTCCTACGAGCAGTACTTC
J: TRBJ1-5; D: .; V: TRBV7-8; size: .; CDR3: CASSLSTNQPQHF; DNA: TGTGCCAGCAGCTTAAGCACCAATCAGCCCCAGCATTTT
J: TRBJ2-5; D: .; V: TRBV5-1; size: .; CDR3: CASSLGGKETQYF; DNA: TGCGCCAGCAGCTTGGGAGGGAAAGAGACCCAGTACTTC